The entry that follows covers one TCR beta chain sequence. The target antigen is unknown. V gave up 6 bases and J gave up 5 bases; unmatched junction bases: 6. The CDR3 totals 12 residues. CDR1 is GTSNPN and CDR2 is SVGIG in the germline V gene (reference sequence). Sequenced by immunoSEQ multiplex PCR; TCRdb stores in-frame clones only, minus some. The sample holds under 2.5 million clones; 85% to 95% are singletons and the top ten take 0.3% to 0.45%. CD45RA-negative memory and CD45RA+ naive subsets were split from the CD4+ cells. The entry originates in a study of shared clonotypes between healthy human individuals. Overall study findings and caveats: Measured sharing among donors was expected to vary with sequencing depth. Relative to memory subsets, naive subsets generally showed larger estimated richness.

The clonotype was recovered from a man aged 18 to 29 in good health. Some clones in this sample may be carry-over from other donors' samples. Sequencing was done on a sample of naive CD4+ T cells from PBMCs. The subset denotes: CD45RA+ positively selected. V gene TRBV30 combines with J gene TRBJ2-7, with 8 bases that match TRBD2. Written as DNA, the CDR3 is TGTGCCTGCCTCAAGCGGGAGAACGAGCAGTACTTC. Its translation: CACLKRENEQYF.